The clone carrying this TCR beta chain was recorded only once. Its antigen is currently unknown. These data are taken from a study of OX40 agonist ivuxolimab in advanced cancers. Study-wide background: The eligibility criteria allowed prior anti-PD-1, anti-PD-L1 or anti-CTLA-4 therapy, and about 40% had some. Study results and caveats: At 0.1 to 3.0 mg/kg, CD4+ and CD8+ blood T cells expanded clonally by week 6.

Assay: immunoSEQ multiplex PCR; the TCRdb copy retains only in-frame clones and omits some. The profile shows some 39,000 clones, approximately 89% of them singletons. Germline assignment: CDR1 SEHNR and CDR2 FQNEAQ (reference sequence). Between the trimmed V and J ends, which lost 4 bases and 3 bases, there was a span of 13 bases. The CDR3 spans 14 residues. This sample comprised CD4+ or CD8+ T cells sorted from blood, obtained in a trial of the OX40 agonist ivuxolimab. The receptor was derived from an adult with an advanced solid tumor such as melanoma, head and neck, liver or kidney cancer. The chain carries TRBV7-9 and TRBJ2-7; TRBD2 is a possible D gene (6 bases). The CDR3, as DNA: TGTGCCAGCAGCTCGCCGGGACTCAACTACGAGCAGTACTTC. Translation: CASSSPGLNYEQYF.